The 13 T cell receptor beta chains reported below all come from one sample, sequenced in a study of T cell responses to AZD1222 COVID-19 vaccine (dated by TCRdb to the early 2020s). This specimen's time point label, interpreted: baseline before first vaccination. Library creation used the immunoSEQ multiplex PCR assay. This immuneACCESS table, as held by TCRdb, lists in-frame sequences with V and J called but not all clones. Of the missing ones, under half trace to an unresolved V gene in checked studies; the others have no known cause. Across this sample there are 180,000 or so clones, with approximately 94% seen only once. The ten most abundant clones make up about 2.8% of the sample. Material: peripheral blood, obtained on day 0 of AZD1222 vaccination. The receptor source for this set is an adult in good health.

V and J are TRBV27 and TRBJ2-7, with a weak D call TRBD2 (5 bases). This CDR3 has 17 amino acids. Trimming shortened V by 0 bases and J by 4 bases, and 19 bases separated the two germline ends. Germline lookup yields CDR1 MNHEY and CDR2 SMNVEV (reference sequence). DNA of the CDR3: TGTGCCAGCAGTTTATCCTCACGGGCGGGTGATCTATACGAGCAGTACTTC. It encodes CASSLSSRAGDLYEQYF.

The CDR3 DNA sequence: TGCAGCGGGGGACTAGCGGGATATCAAGAGACCCAGTACTTC. Protein: CSGGLAGYQETQYF. The chain uses TRBV29-1 and TRBJ2-5; 13 bases map to TRBD2. Germline CDR1 and CDR2: SQVTM and ANQGSEA. The ends lost 7 bases at V and 2 bases at J; junction bases unmatched: 4. This CDR3 has 14 residues. The full variable domain, its missing parts supplied by reference TRBV29-1 and TRBJ2-5, is SAVISQKPSRDICQRGTSLTIQCQVDSQVTMMFWYRQQPGQSLTLIATANQGSEATYESGFVIDKFPISRPNLTFSTLTVSNMSPEDSSIYLCSGGLAGYQETQYFGPGTRLLVL.

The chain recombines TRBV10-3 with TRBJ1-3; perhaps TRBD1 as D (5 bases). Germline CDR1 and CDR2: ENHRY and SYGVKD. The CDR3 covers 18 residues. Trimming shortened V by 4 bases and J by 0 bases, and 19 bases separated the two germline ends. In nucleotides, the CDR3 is TGTGCCATCAGTGGGGGGGAGGACGGTGATCGCTCTGGAAACACCATATATTTT. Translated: CAISGGEDGDRSGNTIYF.

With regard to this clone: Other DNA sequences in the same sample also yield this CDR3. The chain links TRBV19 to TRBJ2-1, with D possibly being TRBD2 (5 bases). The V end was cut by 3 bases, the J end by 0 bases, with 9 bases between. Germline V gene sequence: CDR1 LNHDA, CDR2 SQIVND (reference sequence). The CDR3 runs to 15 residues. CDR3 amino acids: CASSISGSSYNEQFF. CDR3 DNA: TGTGCCAGTAGTATTTCGGGGAGCTCCTACAATGAGCAGTTCTTC.

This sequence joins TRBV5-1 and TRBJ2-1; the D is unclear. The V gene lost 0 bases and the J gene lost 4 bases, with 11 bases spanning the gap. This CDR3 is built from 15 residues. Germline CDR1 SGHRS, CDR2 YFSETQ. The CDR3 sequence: CASSLDWRGYNEQFF. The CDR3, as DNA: TGCGCCAGCAGCTTGGATTGGCGAGGATACAATGAGCAGTTCTTC.

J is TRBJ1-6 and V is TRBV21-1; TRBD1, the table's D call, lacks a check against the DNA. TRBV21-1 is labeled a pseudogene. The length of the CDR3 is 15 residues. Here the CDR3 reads CASSSRQTDNSPLHF. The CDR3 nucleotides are TGTGCCAGCAGCAGCAGACAGACTGATAATTCACCCCTCCACTTT.

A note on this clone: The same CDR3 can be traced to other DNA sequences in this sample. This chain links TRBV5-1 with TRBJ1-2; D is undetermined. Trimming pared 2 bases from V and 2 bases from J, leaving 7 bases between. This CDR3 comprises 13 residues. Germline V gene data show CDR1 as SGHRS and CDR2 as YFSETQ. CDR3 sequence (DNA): TGCGCCAGCAGCTTAGGTCAGAACTATGGCTACACCTTC. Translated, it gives CASSLGQNYGYTF.

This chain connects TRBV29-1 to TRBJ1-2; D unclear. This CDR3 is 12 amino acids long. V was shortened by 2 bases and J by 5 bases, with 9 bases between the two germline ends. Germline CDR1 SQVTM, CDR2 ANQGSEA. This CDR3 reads CSVEHLSYGYTF. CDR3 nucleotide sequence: TGCAGCGTTGAACACCTCAGTTATGGCTACACCTTC.

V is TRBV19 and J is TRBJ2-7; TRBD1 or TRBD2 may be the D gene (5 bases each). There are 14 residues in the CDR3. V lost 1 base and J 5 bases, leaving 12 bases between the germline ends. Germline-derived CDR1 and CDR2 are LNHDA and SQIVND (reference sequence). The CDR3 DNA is TGTGCCAGTAGTATAGCTGGGGGAGCAGACGAGCAGTACTTC. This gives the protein CASSIAGGADEQYF.

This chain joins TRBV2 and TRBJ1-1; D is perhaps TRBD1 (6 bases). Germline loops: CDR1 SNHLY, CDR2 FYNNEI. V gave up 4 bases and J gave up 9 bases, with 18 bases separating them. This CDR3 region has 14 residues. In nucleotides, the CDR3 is TGTGCCAGCAGTGTCCGGGACACTGGATTAAAAGCTTTCTTT. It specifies CASSVRDTGLKAFF.

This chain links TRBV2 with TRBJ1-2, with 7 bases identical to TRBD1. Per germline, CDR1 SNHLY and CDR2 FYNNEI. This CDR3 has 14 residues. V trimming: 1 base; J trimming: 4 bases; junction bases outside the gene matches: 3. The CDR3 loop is CASSEGDSSYGYTF. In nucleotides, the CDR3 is TGTGCCAGCAGTGAAGGGGACAGCTCCTATGGCTACACCTTC.

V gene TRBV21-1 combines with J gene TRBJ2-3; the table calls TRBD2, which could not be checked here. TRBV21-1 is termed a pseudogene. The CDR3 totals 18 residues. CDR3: CASSKEDLGTTQRGTQYF. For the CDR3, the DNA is TGTGCCAGCAGCAAAGAGGACTTAGGGACTACACAAAGGGGTACGCAGTATTTT.

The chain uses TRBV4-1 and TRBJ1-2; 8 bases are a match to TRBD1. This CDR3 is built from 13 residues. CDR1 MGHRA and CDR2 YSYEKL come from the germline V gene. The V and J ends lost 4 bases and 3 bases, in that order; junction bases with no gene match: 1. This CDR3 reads CASSLTGDYGYTF. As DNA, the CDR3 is TGCGCCAGCAGCCTGACAGGGGACTATGGCTACACCTTC.